This is a list of T cell receptor beta chains from one sample in a study of brain T cells in children with intractable seizures. Profiled with immunoSEQ multiplex PCR; TCRdb holds only in-frame clones, not every one. The top ten clones hold 4.5% to 7% of a sample with a few hundred thousand clones, roughly 93% of them seen once. Here the sequenced sample was peripheral blood, taken around 5 months after surgery. The receptors stem from a boy under two years old with tuberous sclerosis and intractable seizures. The CDR3 runs from the conserved cysteine through the conserved F or W.

v_call	j_call	cdr3_aa
TRBV4-2	TRBJ1-5	CASSQEQGAQPQHF
TRBV4-1	TRBJ2-3	CASSQDPHTDTQYF
TRBV15	TRBJ2-7	CATSSQRGLSYEQYF
TRBV27	TRBJ2-7	CASSLSPAGYEQYF
TRBV6-5	TRBJ1-4	CASSYSLTGDNEKLFF
TRBV7-6	TRBJ1-2	CASSLGLGLDHTF
TRBV7-2	TRBJ1-2	CASSERAGGAYGYTF
TRBV30	TRBJ1-2	CAWSTGSSGYTF
TRBV5-1	TRBJ2-5	CASSPLDSQETQYF
TRBV7-3	TRBJ2-2	CASSYGTQGTGELFF
TRBV27	TRBJ2-7	CASRRSSGQGSYEQYF
TRBV2	TRBJ2-5	CASSLGTSGLYQETQYF
TRBV2	TRBJ2-1	CASSDRAGRTHNEQFF
TRBV6-5	TRBJ2-1	CASTAGPYNEQFF
TRBV2	TRBJ2-1	CASSDVGSEQFF
TRBV11-2	TRBJ2-5	CASTLRGSVEGETQYF
TRBV2	TRBJ2-5	CASSVAGLQETQYF
TRBV11-2	TRBJ1-2	CASSLGFPGRGQVNYGYTF
TRBV5-6	TRBJ2-3	CASSLRGQGTDTQYF
TRBV7-2	TRBJ2-3	CASSLLAGGADTQYF
TRBV5-1	TRBJ1-4	CASSLGSEKLFF
TRBV27	TRBJ2-3	CASSLWAGATDTQYF
TRBV30	TRBJ1-3	CAWSVGNSGNTIYF
TRBV7-9	TRBJ2-1	CASLGTGGWNEQFF
TRBV11-1	TRBJ2-6	CASSVDTLSGANVLTF
TRBV12-3/TRBV12-4	TRBJ2-2	CASSERVTGELFF
TRBV30	TRBJ1-6	CAWSIRQPYNSPLHF
TRBV7-2	TRBJ2-3	CASSLRLADTDTQYF
TRBV30	TRBJ2-7	CAWREGYEQYF
TRBV19	TRBJ1-2	CASSQFIAYGYTF
TRBV30	TRBJ1-6	CAPLDRELFNSPLHF
TRBV7-2	TRBJ1-6	CASSPTGNSPLHF
TRBV6-6	TRBJ1-2	CASSYEAGGGHGYTF
TRBV3-1/TRBV3-2	TRBJ2-2	CASSQLDRAGELFF
TRBV7-2	TRBJ1-2	CASSRTGTAYGYTF
TRBV7-9	TRBJ2-7	CASSPFGLYSYEQYF
TRBV6-6	TRBJ2-5	CASSPGLAGGRAEETQYF
TRBV5-4	TRBJ1-2	CASSETGGQGYTF
TRBV19	TRBJ1-1	CASSSWEGTTEAFF
TRBV28	TRBJ1-2	CASRTGLGGPYGYTF
TRBV5-8	TRBJ1-3	CASSLLRERDTIYF
TRBV5-1	TRBJ2-1	CASSLGQGGSYNEQFF